The T cell receptor (beta chain) described here comes from a study of CD8 T cells in Susac syndrome. Random hexamers served to reverse transcribe about 0.45 to 1 ug RNA. MiXCR, run by TCRdb on the immunoSEQ multiplex PCR reads, gives a single entry per CDR3 protein. The sample holds about 120,000 distinct CDR3 sequences, roughly 92% seen once. This clonotype showed up just a few times. The ends were cut back, 2 bases at V and 5 bases at J, with 12 bases in the middle. The CDR3 is 14 residues long. Germline CDR1 is MNHEY and CDR2 is SVGAGI. This receptor was obtained from a human donor in good health. What was sequenced was CD8+ T cells from PBMCs. The chain combines TRBV6-5 with TRBJ1-1; the D is unclear. For the CDR3, the DNA is TGTGCCAGCAGTTACCTCGACCCGAAGACTGAAGCTTTCTTT. As protein: CASSYLDPKTEAFF.